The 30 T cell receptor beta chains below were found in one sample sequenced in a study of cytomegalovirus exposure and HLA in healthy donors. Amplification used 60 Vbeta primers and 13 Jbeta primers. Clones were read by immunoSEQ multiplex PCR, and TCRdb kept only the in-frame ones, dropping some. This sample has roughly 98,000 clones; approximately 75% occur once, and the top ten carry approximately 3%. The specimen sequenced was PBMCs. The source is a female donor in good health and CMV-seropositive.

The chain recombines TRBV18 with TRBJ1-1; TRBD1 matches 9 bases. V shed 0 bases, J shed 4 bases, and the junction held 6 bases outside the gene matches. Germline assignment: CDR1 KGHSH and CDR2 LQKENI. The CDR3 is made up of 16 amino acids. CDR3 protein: CASSPPGTGSFTEAFF. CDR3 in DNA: TGTGCCAGCTCACCACCCGGGACAGGGAGCTTCACTGAAGCTTTCTTT.

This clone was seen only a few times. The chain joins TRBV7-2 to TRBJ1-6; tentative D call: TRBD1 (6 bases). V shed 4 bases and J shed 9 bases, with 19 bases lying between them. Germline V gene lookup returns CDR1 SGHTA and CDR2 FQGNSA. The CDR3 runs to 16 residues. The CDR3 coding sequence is TGTGCCAGCAGCTCGACCTCCGGGACACCTTCTTCACCCCTCCACTTT. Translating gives CASSSTSGTPSSPLHF.

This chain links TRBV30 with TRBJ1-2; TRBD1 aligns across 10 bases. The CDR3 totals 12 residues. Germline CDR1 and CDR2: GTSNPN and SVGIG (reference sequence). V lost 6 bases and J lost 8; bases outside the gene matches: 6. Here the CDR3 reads CACRQGASGYTF. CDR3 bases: TGTGCCTGCCGACAGGGGGCAAGCGGCTACACCTTC.

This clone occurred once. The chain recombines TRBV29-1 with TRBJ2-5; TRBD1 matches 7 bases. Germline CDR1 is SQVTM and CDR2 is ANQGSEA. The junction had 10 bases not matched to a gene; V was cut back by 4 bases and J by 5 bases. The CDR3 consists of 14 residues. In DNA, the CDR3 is TGCAGCGTTGTCTTTACAGGGGTTCGGGAGACCCAGTACTTC. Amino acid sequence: CSVVFTGVRETQYF.

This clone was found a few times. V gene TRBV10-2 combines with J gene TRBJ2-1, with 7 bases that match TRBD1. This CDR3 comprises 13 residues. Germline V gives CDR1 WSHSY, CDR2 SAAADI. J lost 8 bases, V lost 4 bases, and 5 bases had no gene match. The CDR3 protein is CASSATGIHEQFF. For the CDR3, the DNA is TGCGCCAGCAGTGCGACAGGGATTCATGAGCAGTTCTTC.

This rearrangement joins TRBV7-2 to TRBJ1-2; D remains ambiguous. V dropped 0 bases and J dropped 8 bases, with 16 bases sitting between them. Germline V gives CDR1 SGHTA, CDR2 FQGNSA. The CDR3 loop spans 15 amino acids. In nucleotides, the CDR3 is TGTGCCAGCAGCTTAGCGCTCGGGGAGGTAGGGGGCTACACCTTC. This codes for CASSLALGEVGGYTF.

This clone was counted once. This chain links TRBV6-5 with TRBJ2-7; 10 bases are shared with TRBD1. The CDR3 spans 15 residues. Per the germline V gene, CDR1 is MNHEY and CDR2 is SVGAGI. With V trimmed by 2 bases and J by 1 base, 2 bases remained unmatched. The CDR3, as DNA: TGTGCCAGCAGTTACCGGGACAGGGGTTCCTACGAGCAGTACTTC. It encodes CASSYRDRGSYEQYF.

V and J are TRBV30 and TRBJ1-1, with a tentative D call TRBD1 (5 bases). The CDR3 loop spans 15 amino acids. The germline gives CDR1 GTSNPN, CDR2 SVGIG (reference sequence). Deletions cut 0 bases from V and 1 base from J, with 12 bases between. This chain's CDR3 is CAWSVGDPGNTEAFF. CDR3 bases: TGTGCCTGGAGTGTAGGGGATCCGGGGAACACTGAAGCTTTCTTT.

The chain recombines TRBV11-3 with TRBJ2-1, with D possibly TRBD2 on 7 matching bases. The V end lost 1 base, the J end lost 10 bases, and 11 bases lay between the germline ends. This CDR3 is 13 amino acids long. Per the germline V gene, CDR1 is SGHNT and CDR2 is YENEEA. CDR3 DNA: TGTGCCAGCAGCTTAGGGGGGAGGGGGGAGCAGTTCTTC. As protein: CASSLGGRGEQFF.

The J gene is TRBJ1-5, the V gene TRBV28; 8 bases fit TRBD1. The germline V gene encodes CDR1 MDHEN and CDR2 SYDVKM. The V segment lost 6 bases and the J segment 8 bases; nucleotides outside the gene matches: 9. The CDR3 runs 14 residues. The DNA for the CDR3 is TGTGCCAGCAGCCCGACAGGGGCATGGGAGCCCCAGCATTTT. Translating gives CASSPTGAWEPQHF.

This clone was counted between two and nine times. The CDR3 sequence is CASSSGSTDTQYF. In nucleotides, the CDR3 is TGTGCCAGCAGTAGCGGGAGCACAGATACGCAGTATTTT. This chain links TRBV6-4 with TRBJ2-3, with D tentatively TRBD2 (6 bases). V was cut by 5 bases and J by 0 bases, with 6 bases left in between. This CDR3 spans 13 amino acids. CDR1 is MRHNA, CDR2 SNTAGT, per germline.

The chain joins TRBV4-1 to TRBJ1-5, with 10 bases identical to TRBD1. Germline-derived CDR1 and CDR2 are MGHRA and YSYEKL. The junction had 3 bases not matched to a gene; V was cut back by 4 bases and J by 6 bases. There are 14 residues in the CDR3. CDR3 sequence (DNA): TGCGCCAGCAGCCTACGGACAGGGGGTCAGCCCCAGCATTTT. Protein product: CASSLRTGGQPQHF.

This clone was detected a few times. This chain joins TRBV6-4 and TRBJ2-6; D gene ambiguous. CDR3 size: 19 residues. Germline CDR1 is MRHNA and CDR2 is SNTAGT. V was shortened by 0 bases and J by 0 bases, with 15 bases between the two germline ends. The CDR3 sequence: CASSDSSPSTGSGANVLTF. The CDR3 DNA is TGTGCCAGCAGTGACTCCAGCCCTTCGACGGGCTCTGGGGCCAACGTCCTGACTTTC.

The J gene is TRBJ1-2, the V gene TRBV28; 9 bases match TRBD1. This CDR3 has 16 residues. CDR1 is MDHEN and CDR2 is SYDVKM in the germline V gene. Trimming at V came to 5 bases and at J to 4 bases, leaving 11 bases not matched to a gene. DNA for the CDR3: TGTGCCAGCAGTGCCTCGGGACAGGGAGTTGCCTATGGCTACACCTTC. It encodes CASSASGQGVAYGYTF.

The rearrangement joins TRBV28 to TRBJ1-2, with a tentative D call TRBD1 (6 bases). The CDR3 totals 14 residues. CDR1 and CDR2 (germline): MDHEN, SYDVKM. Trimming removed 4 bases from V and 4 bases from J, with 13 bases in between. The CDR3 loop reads CASSSSTGSYGYTF. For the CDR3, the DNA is TGTGCCAGCAGTTCCAGCACAGGGTCCTATGGCTACACCTTC.

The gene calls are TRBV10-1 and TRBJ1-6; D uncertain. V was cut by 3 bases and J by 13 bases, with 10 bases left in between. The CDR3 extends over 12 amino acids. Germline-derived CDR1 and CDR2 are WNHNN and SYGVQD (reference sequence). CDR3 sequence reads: CASSDVGLPLHF. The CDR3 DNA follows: TGCGCCAGCAGTGATGTCGGGTTGCCCCTCCACTTT.

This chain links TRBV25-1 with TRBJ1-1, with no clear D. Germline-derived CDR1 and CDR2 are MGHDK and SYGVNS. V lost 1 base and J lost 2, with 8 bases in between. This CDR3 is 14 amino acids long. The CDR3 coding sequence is TGTGCCAGCAGTGAATTTCGGTCCAACACTGAAGCTTTCTTT. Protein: CASSEFRSNTEAFF.

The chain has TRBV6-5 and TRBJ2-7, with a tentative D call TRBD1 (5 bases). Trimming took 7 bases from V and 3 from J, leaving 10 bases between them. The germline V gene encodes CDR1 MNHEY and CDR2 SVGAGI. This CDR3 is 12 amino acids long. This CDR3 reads CASTRDIYEQYF. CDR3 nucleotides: TGTGCCAGCACCAGGGATATCTACGAGCAGTACTTC.

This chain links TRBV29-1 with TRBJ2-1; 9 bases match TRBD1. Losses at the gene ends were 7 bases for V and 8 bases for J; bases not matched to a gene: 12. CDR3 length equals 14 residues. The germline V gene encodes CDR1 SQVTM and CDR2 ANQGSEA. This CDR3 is CSAKGDREEDEQFF. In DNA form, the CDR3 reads TGCAGCGCTAAGGGGGACAGGGAGGAGGATGAGCAGTTCTTC.

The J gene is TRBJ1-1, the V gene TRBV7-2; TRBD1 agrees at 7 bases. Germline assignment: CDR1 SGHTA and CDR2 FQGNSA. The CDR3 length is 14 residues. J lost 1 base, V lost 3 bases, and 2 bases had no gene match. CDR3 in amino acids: CASSLGDRNTEAFF. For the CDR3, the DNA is TGTGCCAGCAGCTTGGGGGACAGGAACACTGAAGCTTTCTTT.

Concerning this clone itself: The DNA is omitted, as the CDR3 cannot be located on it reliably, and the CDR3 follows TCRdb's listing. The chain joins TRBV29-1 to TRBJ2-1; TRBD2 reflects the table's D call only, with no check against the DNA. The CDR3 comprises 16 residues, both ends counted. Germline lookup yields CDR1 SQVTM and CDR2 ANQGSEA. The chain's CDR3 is CSVAPGTSGGSTAGFF.

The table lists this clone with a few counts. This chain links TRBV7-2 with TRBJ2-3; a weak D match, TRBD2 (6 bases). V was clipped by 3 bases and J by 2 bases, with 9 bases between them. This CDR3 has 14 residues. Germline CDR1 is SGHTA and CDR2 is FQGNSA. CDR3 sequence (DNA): TGTGCCAGCAGCTTGGGACTTTCCACAGATACGCAGTATTTT. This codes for CASSLGLSTDTQYF.

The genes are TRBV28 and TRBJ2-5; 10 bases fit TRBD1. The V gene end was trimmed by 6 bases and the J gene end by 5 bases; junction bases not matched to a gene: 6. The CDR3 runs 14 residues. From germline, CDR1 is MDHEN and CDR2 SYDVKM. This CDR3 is CASSLTGGRETQYF. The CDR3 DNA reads TGTGCCAGCAGCCTGACAGGGGGCAGGGAGACCCAGTACTTC.

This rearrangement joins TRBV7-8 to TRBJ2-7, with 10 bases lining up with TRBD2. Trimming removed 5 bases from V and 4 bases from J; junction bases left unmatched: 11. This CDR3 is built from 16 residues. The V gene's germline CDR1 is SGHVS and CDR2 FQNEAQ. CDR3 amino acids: CASSPLAGAGEYEQYF. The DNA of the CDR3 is TGTGCCAGCAGCCCCCTAGCGGGAGCCGGGGAATACGAGCAGTACTTC. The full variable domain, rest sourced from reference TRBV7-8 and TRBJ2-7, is GAGVSQSPRYKVAKRGQDVALRCDPISGHVSLFWYQQALGQGPEFLTYFQNEAQLDKSGLPSDRFFAERPEGSVSTLKIQRTQQEDSAVYLCASSPLAGAGEYEQYFGPGTRLTVT.

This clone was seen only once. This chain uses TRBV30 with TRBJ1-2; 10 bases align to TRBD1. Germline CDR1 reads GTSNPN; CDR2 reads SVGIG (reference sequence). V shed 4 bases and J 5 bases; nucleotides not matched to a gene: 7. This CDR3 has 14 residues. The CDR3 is CAWKARDRGYGYTF. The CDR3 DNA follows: TGTGCCTGGAAAGCCCGGGACAGGGGTTATGGCTACACCTTC.

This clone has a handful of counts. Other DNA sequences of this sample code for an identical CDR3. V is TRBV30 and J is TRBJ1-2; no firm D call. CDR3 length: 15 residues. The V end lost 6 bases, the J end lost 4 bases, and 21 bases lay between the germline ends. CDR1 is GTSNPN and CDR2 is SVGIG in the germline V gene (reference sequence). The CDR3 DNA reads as TGTGCCTGCGCCCGTACTGATTCCCCCGCCTATGGCTACACCTTC. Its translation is CACARTDSPAYGYTF.

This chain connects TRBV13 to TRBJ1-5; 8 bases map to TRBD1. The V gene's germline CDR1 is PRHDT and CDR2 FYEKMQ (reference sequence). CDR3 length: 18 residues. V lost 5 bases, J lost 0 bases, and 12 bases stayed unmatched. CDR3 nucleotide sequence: TGTGCCAGCAGCCCCCTCTCGCAGGGGGCCCATAGCAATCAGCCCCAGCATTTT. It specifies CASSPLSQGAHSNQPQHF. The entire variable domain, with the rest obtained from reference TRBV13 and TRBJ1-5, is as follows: AAGVIQSPRHLIKEKRETATLKCYPIPRHDTVYWYQQGPGQDPQFLISFYEKMQSDKGSIPDRFSAQQFSDYHSELNMSSLELGDSALYFCASSPLSQGAHSNQPQHFGDGTRLSIL.

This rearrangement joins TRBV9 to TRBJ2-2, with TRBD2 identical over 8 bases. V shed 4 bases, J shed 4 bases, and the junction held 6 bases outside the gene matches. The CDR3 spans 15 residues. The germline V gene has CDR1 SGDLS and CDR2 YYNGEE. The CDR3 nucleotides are TGTGCCAGCAGCTCCTCGGGGGGGCCCACCGGGGAGCTGTTTTTT. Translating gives CASSSSGGPTGELFF.

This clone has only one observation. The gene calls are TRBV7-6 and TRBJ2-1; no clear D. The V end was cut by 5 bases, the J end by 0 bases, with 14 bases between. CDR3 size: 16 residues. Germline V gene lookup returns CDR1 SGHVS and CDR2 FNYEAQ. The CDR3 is CASSGDPRSSYNEQFF. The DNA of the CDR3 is TGTGCCAGCAGCGGAGACCCCCGGAGCTCCTACAATGAGCAGTTCTTC.

CDR3 sequence: CASTPQRDTEAFF. In nucleotides, the CDR3 is TGTGCCAGCACCCCCCAGAGGGACACTGAAGCTTTCTTT. The V gene is TRBV6-5, the J gene TRBJ1-1; no definite D call. Germline V gene data show CDR1 as MNHEY and CDR2 as SVGAGI. The ends were cut back, 7 bases at V and 3 bases at J, with 12 bases in the middle. CDR3 length: 13 residues.